Given below is one T cell receptor beta chain in context. The sample is drawn from a study of blood T cells in healthy people across ages. The germline gives CDR1 SNHLY, CDR2 FYNNEI. CDR3 length: 13 amino acids. Trimming cost V 5 bases and J 6 bases, with 14 bases left between them. PCR was performed a second time for about 7 to 12 cycles using a sample-barcoded 5' primer and a J-beta primer mix. Each cDNA molecule was tagged by a template-switch adaptor with 12 random nucleotides. Using its own MiXCR run on the 5' RACE reads, TCRdb lists one record per CDR3 protein. Here the sample spans about 400,000 distinct CDR3 sequences, about 55% being singletons.

The source is a man in his 60s in good health. The V and J genes are TRBV2 and TRBJ2-7, with D maybe TRBD2 (6 bases). The sequenced sample consisted of blood. The CDR3 loop is CASSLEGGGEQYF. The CDR3 DNA reads as TGTGCCAGCAGTCTGGAGGGAGGCGGCGAGCAGTACTTC.